Below, one T cell receptor beta chain is given with its context. In the original workflow: Reference gene primers were amplified, and this amplification served to estimate nucleated cell counts. Data came from immunoSEQ multiplex PCR; TCRdb stores just in-frame clones and leaves some out. D and trimming come from the DNA, and the V and J calls and clone size come from that table. The repertoire holds fewer than 250,000 clones, around 89% seen once, with 1.5% to 2% in the top ten. This sample was taken from a study of blood T cell repertoires in COVID-19. As for the study in general: From the United States, Italy and Spain came samples of acute and convalescent COVID-19. From T cells, B-cell-depleted T cells, or PBMCs came the material, which was cDNA or gDNA.

With 5 bases clipped from V and 2 bases from J, the junction kept 8 bases outside the gene matches. CDR1 is SGHAT and CDR2 is FQNNGV in the germline V gene. CDR3 length: 15 residues. The chain carries TRBV11-2 and TRBJ2-7, with 8 bases fitting TRBD1. The specimen was peripheral blood. The source is a man between 65 and 85 years old with acute or convalescent COVID-19. The DNA of the CDR3 is TGTGCCAGCAGCCGACAGGGGTTATCCCCCTACGAGCAGTACTTC. It translates to CASSRQGLSPYEQYF.